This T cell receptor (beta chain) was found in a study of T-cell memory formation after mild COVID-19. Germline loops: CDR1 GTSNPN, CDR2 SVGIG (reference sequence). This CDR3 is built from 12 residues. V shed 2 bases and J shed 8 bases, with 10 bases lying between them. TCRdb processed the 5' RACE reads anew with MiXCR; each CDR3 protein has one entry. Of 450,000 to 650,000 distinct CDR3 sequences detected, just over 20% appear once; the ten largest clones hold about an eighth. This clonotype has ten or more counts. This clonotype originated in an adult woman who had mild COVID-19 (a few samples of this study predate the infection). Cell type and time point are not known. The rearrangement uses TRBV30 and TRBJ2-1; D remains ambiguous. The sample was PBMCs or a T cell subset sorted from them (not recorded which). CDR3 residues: CAWSSYAYEQFF. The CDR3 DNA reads TGTGCCTGGAGTTCGTATGCTTATGAGCAGTTCTTC.